This TCR beta chain was captured in a study of blood T cells in healthy people across ages. Study conclusions and caveats: It was not known whether donors were CMV positive (a possible confounder of expanded clonotype changes).

Combining a sample-barcoded 5' primer with a J-beta primer mix, a second PCR ran for roughly 7 to 11 cycles. Using its own MiXCR run on the 5' RACE reads, TCRdb lists one record per CDR3 protein. The sample has nearly 1 million distinct CDR3 sequences; around 54% are singletons. At least 6 million PBMCs were isolated per sample. With regard to this clonotype: The antigen is not known.

Trimming removed 0 bases from V and 6 bases from J, with 14 bases in between. The germline gives CDR1 DFQATT, CDR2 SNEGSKA (reference sequence). The CDR3 has 14 amino acids. This rearrangement joins TRBV20-1 to TRBJ1-2, with D possibly TRBD1 on 5 matching bases. The TCR comes from a woman aged 55 to 70 in good health. Sequencing was performed on blood. DNA of the CDR3: TGCAGTGCTAGAGATCAGGGCAGGGTTGATGGCTACACCTTC. Translation gives CSARDQGRVDGYTF.